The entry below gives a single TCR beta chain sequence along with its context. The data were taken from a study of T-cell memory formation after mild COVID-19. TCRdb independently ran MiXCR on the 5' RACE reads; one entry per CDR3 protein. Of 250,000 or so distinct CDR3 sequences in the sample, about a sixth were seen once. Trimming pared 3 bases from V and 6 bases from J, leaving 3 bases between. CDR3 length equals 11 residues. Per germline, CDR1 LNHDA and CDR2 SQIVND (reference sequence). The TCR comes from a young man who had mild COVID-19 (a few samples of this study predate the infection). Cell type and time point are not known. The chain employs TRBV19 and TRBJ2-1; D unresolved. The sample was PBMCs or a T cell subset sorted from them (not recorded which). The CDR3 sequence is CASSIGNEQFF. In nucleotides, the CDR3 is TGTGCCAGTAGTATCGGCAATGAGCAGTTCTTC.